These 23 T cell receptor beta chains share one sample of origin, sequenced in a study of blood T cell repertoires in COVID-19. The protocol was immunoSEQ multiplex PCR, while the TCRdb copy is restricted to in-frame clones and leaves out a portion. This sample has fewer than 65,000 clones, with over 75% found just once. The sequenced sample was peripheral blood. The receptors shown here come from a man between 60 and 75 years old with acute or convalescent COVID-19.

The J gene is TRBJ1-1, the V gene TRBV4-2; D gene unclear. V dropped 0 bases and J dropped 6 bases, with 8 bases sitting between them. CDR1 LGHNA and CDR2 YNFKEQ come from the germline V gene. The CDR3 extends over 13 amino acids. For the CDR3, the DNA is TGTGCCAGCAGCCAAGATGTGGCGGCTGAAGCTTTCTTT. Translated, it gives CASSQDVAAEAFF.

This chain's CDR3 is CASSFPTGLNTEAFF. CDR3 bases: TGTGCCAGCAGCTTCCCGACAGGGCTGAACACTGAAGCTTTCTTT. V gene TRBV5-6 combines with J gene TRBJ1-1, with 7 bases fitting TRBD1. The V gene's germline CDR1 is SGHDT and CDR2 YYEEEE. The CDR3 sequence is 15 residues long. Unmatched junction bases numbered 4, after V lost 2 bases and J lost 0 bases.

This clone was recorded only once. J is TRBJ1-1 and V is TRBV7-9; a possible D gene is TRBD1 (5 bases). CDR3 length equals 15 residues. CDR1 and CDR2 (germline): SEHNR, FQNEAQ (reference sequence). Trimming took off 4 bases at V and 5 bases at J, with 17 bases between the two ends. The CDR3 region is CASSSEWDSKTEAFF. The CDR3 DNA reads as TGTGCCAGCAGCTCTGAATGGGACTCCAAGACTGAAGCTTTCTTT.

The J gene is TRBJ1-3, the V gene TRBV4-3; the D gene is possibly TRBD1 (6 bases). Per germline, CDR1 LGHNA and CDR2 YSLEER. Trimming shortened V by 0 bases and J by 6 bases, and 12 bases separated the two germline ends. The CDR3 runs 15 residues. The CDR3 protein is CASSQDRAGENTIYF. DNA for the CDR3: TGCGCCAGCAGCCAAGATCGGGCAGGGGAAAACACCATATATTTT.

The rearrangement joins TRBV19 to TRBJ1-5; D uncertain. Per the germline V gene, CDR1 is LNHDA and CDR2 is SQIVND (reference sequence). Trimming took 1 base from V and 4 from J, leaving 11 bases between them. This CDR3 has 15 amino acids. Here the CDR3 DNA reads TGTGCCAGTAGTATAGTTCTGAACGGGAATCAGCCCCAGCATTTT. Its protein is CASSIVLNGNQPQHF.

The chain carries TRBV3-1 (or the pseudogene TRBV3-2) and TRBJ2-5; a possible D gene is TRBD1 (5 bases). CDR1 is LGHDT and CDR2 is YNNKEL in the germline V gene (reference sequence). CDR3 length: 16 residues. Trimming took 0 bases from V and 2 from J, leaving 13 bases between them. CDR3 nucleotides: TGTGCCAGCAGCCAAGATGGGCAGGGTATACAAGAGACCCAGTACTTC. Its protein is CASSQDGQGIQETQYF.

The V and J genes are TRBV6-6 and TRBJ1-3; D is ambiguous. This CDR3 is 16 amino acids long. Trimming took off 5 bases at V and 0 bases at J, with 14 bases between the two ends. CDR1 is MNHNY and CDR2 is SVGAGI in the germline V gene (reference sequence). CDR3 residues: CASSPTVGSSGNTIYF. The CDR3 DNA is TGTGCCAGCAGTCCTACGGTGGGCAGCTCTGGAAACACCATATATTTT.

J is TRBJ2-7 and V is TRBV4-3; 12 nucleotides align to TRBD2. Trimming cost V 4 bases and J 10 bases; bases outside gene matches: 14. The CDR3 consists of 16 residues. From germline, CDR1 is LGHNA and CDR2 YSLEER. The CDR3, as DNA: TGCGCCAGCAGCCCCAATCAGGCTAGCGGGGGGGCGGAACAGTACTTC. This gives the protein CASSPNQASGGAEQYF.

The genes are TRBV15 and TRBJ1-2; 7 bases align to TRBD1. The CDR3 loop spans 15 amino acids. V lost 0 bases and J lost 7; bases outside the gene matches: 8. Germline lookup yields CDR1 LNHNV and CDR2 YYDKDF (reference sequence). The CDR3 spells CATSRESQGGRGYTF. In nucleotides, the CDR3 is TGTGCCACCAGCAGAGAAAGCCAAGGGGGCCGTGGCTACACCTTC.

The chain employs TRBV30 and TRBJ1-4; D remains unclear. The CDR3 extends over 11 amino acids. Germline lookup yields CDR1 GTSNPN and CDR2 SVGIG (reference sequence). The germline V and J ends were trimmed by 3 bases and 8 bases, with 7 bases remaining between them. The chain's CDR3 is CAWRNPEKLFF. CDR3 DNA: TGTGCCTGGAGAAATCCGGAAAAACTGTTTTTT.

The rearrangement uses TRBV28 and TRBJ2-7, with D possibly being TRBD2 (6 bases). Germline V CDR1 and CDR2: MDHEN, SYDVKM. With 10 bases removed from V and 4 bases from J, the gap between germline ends came to 14 bases. CDR3 length: 12 residues. DNA of the CDR3: TGTGCCACCGGGACTGGTGTTTACGAGCAGTACTTC. Amino acids: CATGTGVYEQYF.

The CDR3 reads CASSSSGGWETQYF. CDR3 nucleotides: TGTGCCAGCAGCTCGTCCGGGGGGTGGGAGACCCAGTACTTC. The chain employs TRBV3-1 (or the pseudogene TRBV3-2) and TRBJ2-5; 7 bases map to TRBD2. The V gene end was trimmed by 5 bases and the J gene end by 5 bases; junction bases not matched to a gene: 8. Germline values: CDR1 LGHDT, CDR2 YNNKEL (reference sequence). The length of the CDR3 is 14 residues.

This chain uses TRBV6-6 with TRBJ2-7, with 9 nucleotides matching TRBD1. This CDR3 spans 15 amino acids. V dropped 6 bases and J dropped 1; count of bases not matched to a gene: 7. Germline V gene lookup returns CDR1 MNHNY and CDR2 SVGAGI (reference sequence). CDR3 coding DNA: TGTGCCAGCAGCGCCGGGACAGGGTTGTCCTACGAGCAGTACTTC. Its translation: CASSAGTGLSYEQYF.

With respect to this clone: Distinct nucleotide sequences in the sample also encode this CDR3. The rearrangement links TRBV7-6 to TRBJ1-4; no firm D call. The CDR3 is made up of 12 amino acids. Germline loops: CDR1 SGHVS, CDR2 FNYEAQ. V was pared by 1 base and J by 8 bases, with 5 bases between. The CDR3 is CASSLGGEKLFF. As DNA, the CDR3 is TGTGCCAGCAGCTTAGGAGGGGAAAAACTGTTTTTT.

The J gene is TRBJ2-5, the V gene TRBV15, with TRBD1 matching 7 bases. The CDR3 loop spans 13 amino acids. CDR1 is LNHNV and CDR2 is YYDKDF in the germline V gene (reference sequence). Trimming at V came to 8 bases and at J to 4 bases, leaving 7 bases not matched to a gene. CDR3 nucleotide sequence: TGTGCCACCCGAAGAGGGGGCATAGAGACCCAGTACTTC. Encoded protein: CATRRGGIETQYF.

The chain employs TRBV13 and TRBJ2-7; unclear D gene. Trimming took 5 bases from V and 6 from J, leaving 14 bases between them. The CDR3 is 13 residues long. The germline V gene encodes CDR1 PRHDT and CDR2 FYEKMQ (reference sequence). CDR3 coding DNA: TGTGCCAGCAGCCCAGTGGAGCGCGTCGAGCAGTACTTC. Translating gives CASSPVERVEQYF.

The chain carries TRBV28 and TRBJ2-3; 11 bases are a match to TRBD2. CDR1 MDHEN and CDR2 SYDVKM come from the germline V gene. The CDR3 totals 15 residues. The ends lost 3 bases at V and 5 bases at J; junction bases unmatched: 4. The CDR3 DNA reads as TGTGCCAGCAGTTTTCTAGCGGGGGGTGTAGATACGCAGTATTTT. It codes for CASSFLAGGVDTQYF.

The rearrangement uses TRBV5-5 and TRBJ2-3; D might be TRBD1 (5 bases). The germline V gene has CDR1 SGHKS and CDR2 YYEKEE (reference sequence). The ends were cut back, 5 bases at V and 5 bases at J, with 15 bases in the middle. The CDR3 is made up of 14 amino acids. CDR3 sequence: CASRRQTTKDTQYF. DNA for the CDR3: TGTGCCAGCAGACGACAGACGACAAAAGATACGCAGTATTTT. Supplemented by reference TRBV5-5 and TRBJ2-3, the full variable domain reads DAGVTQSPTHLIKTRGQQVTLRCSPISGHKSVSWYQQVLGQGPQFIFQYYEKEERGRGNFPDRFSARQFPNYSSELNVNALLLGDSALYLCASRRQTTKDTQYFGPGTRLTVL.

The chain uses TRBV10-3 and TRBJ1-2, with a possible D match to TRBD1 (5 bases). CDR3 length equals 16 residues. Germline V CDR1 and CDR2: ENHRY, SYGVKD. V was clipped by 7 bases and J by 6 bases, with 24 bases between them. Written as DNA, the CDR3 is TGTGCCATCAACCCCGAATACCCAGGGATCACCCATGGCTACACCTTC. Its protein is CAINPEYPGITHGYTF.

V and J are TRBV28 and TRBJ1-3; tentative D call: TRBD1 (5 bases). V was shortened by 4 bases and J by 10 bases, with 11 bases between the two germline ends. This CDR3 is built from 12 residues. Germline lookup yields CDR1 MDHEN and CDR2 SYDVKM. Here the CDR3 reads CASSSEGLTIYF. The CDR3 DNA is TGTGCCAGCAGTTCGGAGGGGCTTACCATATATTTT.

V usage is TRBV3-1 (or the pseudogene TRBV3-2) and J usage is TRBJ2-7; D is possibly TRBD2 (5 bases). The ends were cut back, 4 bases at V and 3 bases at J, with 13 bases in the middle. This CDR3 region has 14 residues. Germline CDR1 is LGHDT and CDR2 is YNNKEL (reference sequence). CDR3 DNA sequence: TGTGCCAGCAGCCCAGATGGACTGTACTACGAGCAGTACTTC. Translating it yields CASSPDGLYYEQYF.

V is TRBV24-1 and J is TRBJ1-2, with TRBD1 matching over 11 bases. This CDR3 is built from 15 residues. V trimming: 5 bases; J trimming: 3 bases; junction bases outside the gene matches: 4. Germline V CDR1 and CDR2: KGHDR, SFDVKD. This chain's CDR3 is CATSAGTGGDYGYTF. In nucleotides, the CDR3 is TGTGCCACCAGTGCAGGGACAGGGGGTGACTATGGCTACACCTTC.

This clone came up a few times. The genes are TRBV9 and TRBJ1-2, with 7 bases that match TRBD1. The germline V gene has CDR1 SGDLS and CDR2 YYNGEE. J was trimmed by 8 bases and V by 2 bases; bases with no gene match: 9. The CDR3 totals 14 residues. Here the CDR3 DNA reads TGTGCCAGCAGCGTTGACAGGGCTCGTTCCGGCTACACCTTC. This translates into CASSVDRARSGYTF. The whole variable domain, filled in from reference TRBV9 and TRBJ1-2, reads DSGVTQTPKHLITATGQRVTLRCSPRSGDLSVYWYQQSLDQGLQFLIQYYNGEERAKGNILERFSAQQFPDLHSELNLSSLELGDSALYFCASSVDRARSGYTFGSGTRLTVV.